The table lists the clone carrying this T cell receptor (beta chain) with a few counts. Its specificity is unknown. The sample comes from a study of post-analysis software for immune sequencing data. Study details: As for disease course, relapsing-remitting, secondary progressive and progressive-relapsing multiple sclerosis were all included. General study findings and limits: Patients had higher frequencies than controls of five or six TRBV segments, including TRBV5-6, TRBV5-1 and TRBV20-1.

Germline-derived CDR1 and CDR2 are MNHEY and SMNVEV (reference sequence). With V trimmed by 4 bases and J by 13 bases, 9 bases remained unmatched. The CDR3 has 13 amino acids. Researchers reported that TCR beta cDNA libraries carried unique molecular identifiers. TCRdb analysed the PCR reads with MiXCR anew, one entry per CDR3 protein. The table lists approximately 690,000 distinct CDR3 sequences, approximately 59% of them singletons. The receptor was isolated from a girl aged 2 to 10 with multiple sclerosis. The sample taken for sequencing was blood. V gene TRBV27 combines with J gene TRBJ2-4, with 8 bases identical to TRBD1. CDR3 residues: CASSWAGTGEQYF. The CDR3 DNA reads TGTGCCAGCAGTTGGGCAGGGACAGGAGAGCAGTACTTC.